This T cell receptor (beta chain) was sequenced in a study of shared clonotypes between healthy human individuals. On the study more broadly: Per-donor plates numbered three CD4 naive, three CD4 memory, two CD8 naive and one CD8 memory.

Produced via immunoSEQ multiplex PCR; TCRdb's table is partial and in-frame only. The repertoire holds 950,000 to 1,100,000 clones, with approximately 76% as singletons. The CD4+ fraction was divided into a CD45RA+ naive subset and a CD45RA-negative memory subset. V dropped 3 bases and J dropped 0 bases, with 15 bases sitting between them. This CDR3 has 17 amino acids. CDR1 KGHSH and CDR2 LQKENI come from the germline V gene. Sequenced input: memory CD4+ T cells sorted from blood. Subset defined: CD45RA-negative fraction. The origin of this receptor is a man in his late teens or twenties in good health. The J gene is TRBJ1-3, the V gene TRBV18, with D possibly being TRBD1 (5 bases). The CDR3 coding sequence is TGTGCCAGCTCACCTCAATTCGACAGTTTCTCTGGAAACACCATATATTTT. This translates into CASSPQFDSFSGNTIYF. Using reference TRBV18 and TRBJ1-3 for the parts outside the CDR3, the full variable domain is NAGVMQNPRHLVRRRGQEARLRCSPMKGHSHVYWYRQLPEEGLKFMVYLQKENIIDESGMPKERFSAEFPKEGPSILRIQQVVRGDSAAYFCASSPQFDSFSGNTIYFGEGSWLTVV.